Presented here are 27 T cell receptor beta chains from one specimen sequenced in a study of regulatory T cells in long-lasting Graves disease. Specified time point: persistent/refractory GD, antithyroid drugs over 5 years with positive TRAb. The authors made the TCR library using RNA they extracted from PBMCs. Investigators prepared the TCR beta libraries by applying iRepertoire HTBI primers and Arm-PCR of CDR3 regions. TCRdb independently ran MiXCR on the multiplex PCR reads; one entry per CDR3 protein. The table lists a few hundred thousand distinct CDR3 sequences, around 24% of them singletons. Sequenced material: peripheral blood mononuclear cells (PBMCs), taken when the disease was refractory, from a patient treated with antithyroid drugs. Receptor source: a female donor with Graves disease.

At least ten counts were recorded for this clonotype. This sequence joins TRBV28 and TRBJ1-1, with 10 bases identical to TRBD1. Germline V CDR1 and CDR2: MDHEN, SYDVKM. The CDR3 loop spans 15 amino acids. J gave up 1 base and V 4 bases, and 3 bases lay outside the gene matches. CDR3 sequence (DNA): TGTGCCAGCAGTTCGACAGGGGGCTGGAACACTGAAGCTTTCTTT. It specifies CASSSTGGWNTEAFF.

The V and J genes are TRBV10-3 and TRBJ2-2, with a weak D call TRBD2 (5 bases). The CDR3 sequence is 13 residues long. Trimming shortened V by 3 bases and J by 6 bases, and 8 bases separated the two germline ends. From germline, CDR1 is ENHRY and CDR2 SYGVKD. CDR3 region: CAISDRESGELFF. CDR3 nucleotide sequence: TGTGCCATCAGTGATAGGGAGTCCGGGGAGCTGTTTTTT.

This clonotype was detected many times. V usage is TRBV20-1 and J usage is TRBJ2-7, with 11 bases matching TRBD2. The junction had 3 bases not matched to a gene; V was cut back by 0 bases and J by 5 bases. The CDR3 contains 14 residues. The V gene's germline CDR1 is DFQATT and CDR2 SNEGSKA (reference sequence). CDR3 residues: CSARETSGINEQYF. CDR3 coding DNA: TGCAGTGCTAGAGAGACTAGCGGGATCAACGAGCAGTACTTC.

This clonotype has just a few counts. This chain joins TRBV19 and TRBJ1-2; 8 nucleotides align to TRBD1. Looked up from germline, CDR1 is LNHDA and CDR2 is SQIVND (reference sequence). The CDR3 has 14 amino acids. With 7 bases clipped from V and 8 bases from J, the junction kept 12 bases outside the gene matches. The CDR3: CASTPHRQGLGYTF. The DNA for the CDR3 is TGTGCCAGTACTCCGCACCGACAGGGGCTAGGCTACACCTTC.

The J gene is TRBJ2-3, the V gene TRBV12-3 or TRBV12-4; possibly TRBD1 for D (6 bases). Trimming pared 6 bases from V and 5 bases from J, leaving 18 bases between. The CDR3 consists of 15 residues. CDR3 protein: CASSSLLGAQDTQYF. CDR3 DNA: TGTGCCAGCAGCTCCTTGTTGGGGGCACAAGATACGCAGTATTTT.

Details on this clonotype: The junction shows a germline mismatch at one end, possibly a read error. The rearrangement links TRBV7-9 to TRBJ2-2; the match to TRBD2 covers 9 bases. CDR3 length equals 18 residues. CDR1 and CDR2 (germline): SEHNR, FQNEAQ (reference sequence). This CDR3 is CASSVANLAGPNTGELFF. The CDR3 coding sequence is TGTGCCAGCAGCGTAGCTAACCTAGCGGGACCGAACACCGGGGAGCTGTTTTTT.

Many counts were recorded for this clonotype. This sequence joins TRBV2 and TRBJ1-5, with unresolved D. CDR1 SNHLY and CDR2 FYNNEI come from the germline V gene. Trimming removed 1 base at V and 0 bases at J, with 7 bases between. The CDR3 contains 15 residues. CDR3 amino acids: CASSEEGHSNQPQHF. The DNA of the CDR3 is TGTGCCAGCAGTGAAGAAGGTCATAGCAATCAGCCCCAGCATTTT.

This clonotype was recorded many times. The rearrangement links TRBV29-1 to TRBJ1-1; no firm D call. This CDR3 comprises 14 residues. Germline V gives CDR1 SQVTM, CDR2 ANQGSEA. V dropped 2 bases and J dropped 0 bases, with 10 bases sitting between them. The CDR3 DNA is TGCAGCGTTGAAAGTGGTGGCATGAACACTGAAGCTTTCTTT. Translated, it gives CSVESGGMNTEAFF.

The table lists this clonotype with a few counts. The rearrangement links TRBV2 to TRBJ2-2; tentative D call: TRBD1 (6 bases). The CDR3 contains 13 residues. Germline CDR1 and CDR2: SNHLY and FYNNEI. Trimming removed 7 bases from V and 6 bases from J, with 12 bases in between. DNA of the CDR3: TGTGCCAGCATTAGGGGGACGGCCGGGGAGCTGTTTTTT. The encoded protein is CASIRGTAGELFF.

As for this clonotype: Because the CDR3 is missing its conserved closing phenylalanine or tryptophan, this is likely a read error. The chain combines TRBV5-1 with TRBJ1-2, with TRBD1 matching 8 bases. This CDR3 comprises 17 residues. The ends lost 0 bases at V and 0 bases at J; junction bases unmatched: 7. Germline-derived CDR1 and CDR2 are SGHRS and YFSETQ. CDR3 nucleotide sequence: TGCGCCAGCAGCTTGGTGCCGGCAGGGGGCTCTAACTATGGCTACACCCTC. Protein sequence: CASSLVPAGGSNYGYTL.

This sequence joins TRBV9 and TRBJ1-4; tentatively, D is TRBD1 (6 bases). In germline, CDR1 is SGDLS, CDR2 YYNGEE. Trimming pared 3 bases from V and 4 bases from J, leaving 13 bases between. The CDR3 sequence is 15 residues long. The CDR3 DNA follows: TGTGCCAGCAGCGGGGGGCCAAGCCTTAATGAAAAACTGTTTTTT. Translated: CASSGGPSLNEKLFF.

This clonotype was recorded a few times. The chain employs TRBV9 and TRBJ2-5; D is unresolved. There are 14 residues in the CDR3. V shed 3 bases and J shed 1 base, with 10 bases lying between them. Germline V CDR1 and CDR2: SGDLS, YYNGEE. The CDR3: CASSADTIQETQYF. In nucleotides, the CDR3 is TGTGCCAGCAGCGCTGACACGATCCAAGAGACCCAGTACTTC.

In its sample, this clonotype was seen many times. V usage is TRBV7-9 and J usage is TRBJ1-5; D gene ambiguous. V was cut by 0 bases and J by 4 bases, with 13 bases left in between. This CDR3 is built from 16 residues. CDR1 SEHNR and CDR2 FQNEAQ come from the germline V gene (reference sequence). The CDR3 coding sequence is TGTGCCAGCAGCTTAGCTAGTCGCGGCCGGAATCAGCCCCAGCATTTT. Protein sequence: CASSLASRGRNQPQHF.

The chain links TRBV9 to TRBJ1-5, with D possibly TRBD1 on 5 matching bases. Germline CDR1 and CDR2: SGDLS and YYNGEE. V was shortened by 6 bases and J by 7 bases, with 20 bases between the two germline ends. The CDR3 totals 15 residues. For the CDR3, the DNA is TGTGCCAGCACGCAAACCCCTAGGGGAGAGCAGCCCCAGCATTTT. Its translation is CASTQTPRGEQPQHF.

The J gene is TRBJ2-2, the V gene TRBV29-1; a weak D match, TRBD2 (6 bases). This CDR3 has 14 residues. Germline lookup yields CDR1 SQVTM and CDR2 ANQGSEA. Trimming cost V 6 bases and J 2 bases, with 13 bases left between them. The CDR3 is CSVVPSANTGELFF. The CDR3 bases are TGCAGCGTGGTCCCTAGCGCCAACACCGGGGAGCTGTTTTTT.

This clonotype was detected only a few times. The chain uses TRBV27 and TRBJ1-3; 9 bases are a match to TRBD1. Germline V gives CDR1 MNHEY, CDR2 SMNVEV (reference sequence). Trimming took 5 bases from V and 2 from J; bases not matched to a gene: 7. The CDR3 extends over 16 amino acids. This chain's CDR3 is CASSPGQGVPGNTIYF. The CDR3, as DNA: TGTGCCAGCAGTCCGGGACAGGGTGTTCCTGGAAACACCATATATTTT.

V gene TRBV7-2 combines with J gene TRBJ1-5, with D possibly TRBD1 on 6 matching bases. The CDR3 has 15 amino acids. The V gene's germline CDR1 is SGHTA and CDR2 FQGNSA. The V gene lost 1 base and the J gene lost 3 bases, with 10 bases spanning the gap. The CDR3 bases are TGTGCCAGCAGCTTAGACTCAGGGGTCAATCAGCCCCAGCATTTT. It specifies CASSLDSGVNQPQHF.

The V gene is TRBV28, the J gene TRBJ2-2, with D possibly TRBD1 on 6 matching bases. Germline CDR1 reads MDHEN; CDR2 reads SYDVKM. The CDR3 is 12 residues long. Trimming took 4 bases from V and 7 from J, leaving 7 bases between them. CDR3 sequence: CASSSQGGELFF. In DNA form, the CDR3 reads TGTGCCAGCAGTTCACAGGGCGGGGAGCTGTTTTTT.

This clonotype was seen a handful of times. This rearrangement joins TRBV27 to TRBJ2-2; tentatively, D is TRBD2 (6 bases). Germline V lookup: CDR1 MNHEY, CDR2 SMNVEV (reference sequence). V was cut by 4 bases and J by 6 bases, with 18 bases left in between. The CDR3 loop spans 16 amino acids. The CDR3, as DNA: TGTGCCAGCAGTTCGGAACGGAGGGCATACGCCGGGGAGCTGTTTTTT. Protein sequence: CASSSERRAYAGELFF.

This clonotype was counted ten times or more. V and J are TRBV28 and TRBJ2-6; D remains unclear. The CDR3 is 17 amino acids. Germline V gene lookup returns CDR1 MDHEN and CDR2 SYDVKM. V lost 1 base, J lost 2 bases, and 12 bases lay in between. CDR3 DNA: TGTGCCAGCAGTTTATTCGTGCCGTCCGCTGGGGCCAACGTCCTGACTTTC. This gives the protein CASSLFVPSAGANVLTF.

In this sample, this clonotype turned up many times. This chain uses TRBV6-1 with TRBJ1-5; TRBD1 is a possible D gene (6 bases). The germline V gene has CDR1 MNHNS and CDR2 SASEGT. V was clipped by 7 bases and J by 1 base, with 14 bases between them. This CDR3 has 15 amino acids. The CDR3 nucleotides are TGTGCCAGCAAGAGCGCACAGGGAAGCAATCAGCCCCAGCATTTT. Its translation is CASKSAQGSNQPQHF.

This clonotype was recorded at least ten times. V and J are TRBV18 and TRBJ2-5; unclear D gene. Germline assignment: CDR1 KGHSH and CDR2 LQKENI. CDR3 length equals 13 residues. Trimming removed 6 bases from V and 7 bases from J, with 15 bases in between. CDR3 region: CASSPAQSGTQYF. The CDR3 coding sequence is TGTGCCAGCTCCCCCGCGCAATCGGGGACCCAGTACTTC.

J is TRBJ1-1 and V is TRBV28; a weak D match, TRBD1 (5 bases). The CDR3 spans 14 residues. The V end lost 9 bases, the J end lost 1 base, and 15 bases lay between the germline ends. Germline-derived CDR1 and CDR2 are MDHEN and SYDVKM. CDR3 sequence: CASYYAGRNTEAFF. In nucleotides, the CDR3 is TGTGCCAGTTATTATGCAGGGAGGAACACTGAAGCTTTCTTT.

This chain connects TRBV5-1 to TRBJ2-7; 10 nucleotides match TRBD2. CDR3 length equals 16 residues. The junction had 7 bases not matched to a gene; V was cut back by 4 bases and J by 0 bases. Germline CDR1 SGHRS, CDR2 YFSETQ. The CDR3 reads CASSPYSGRASYEQYF. DNA of the CDR3: TGCGCCAGCAGCCCATACAGCGGGAGGGCCTCCTACGAGCAGTACTTC.

This clonotype was counted ten times or more. The rearrangement joins TRBV20-1 to TRBJ2-7; D tentatively reads TRBD1 or TRBD2 (5 bases each). V dropped 4 bases and J dropped 0 bases, with 10 bases sitting between them. Germline V gene data show CDR1 as DFQATT and CDR2 as SNEGSKA (reference sequence). This CDR3 comprises 13 residues. As DNA, the CDR3 is TGCAGTGCTACCCGGGACGCCTCCTACGAGCAGTACTTC. Translating gives CSATRDASYEQYF.

This clonotype was counted a few times. This chain connects TRBV7-2 to TRBJ1-2; 11 bases map to TRBD1. CDR1 and CDR2 from the germline V gene are SGHTA and FQGNSA. The V segment lost 5 bases and the J segment 7 bases; nucleotides outside the gene matches: 9. CDR3 length equals 15 residues. CDR3 amino acids: CASSAPDRGLGGYTF. The CDR3 region has the DNA TGTGCCAGCAGCGCCCCGGACAGGGGGCTGGGTGGCTACACCTTC.

The chain joins TRBV5-6 to TRBJ1-2, with 7 bases identical to TRBD1. With V trimmed by 1 base and J by 7 bases, 10 bases remained unmatched. Germline lookup yields CDR1 SGHDT and CDR2 YYEEEE. The CDR3 has 15 amino acids. CDR3 sequence: CASSLLQGRTLGYTF. In nucleotides, the CDR3 is TGTGCCAGCAGCTTGTTACAGGGGCGTACCCTTGGCTACACCTTC.